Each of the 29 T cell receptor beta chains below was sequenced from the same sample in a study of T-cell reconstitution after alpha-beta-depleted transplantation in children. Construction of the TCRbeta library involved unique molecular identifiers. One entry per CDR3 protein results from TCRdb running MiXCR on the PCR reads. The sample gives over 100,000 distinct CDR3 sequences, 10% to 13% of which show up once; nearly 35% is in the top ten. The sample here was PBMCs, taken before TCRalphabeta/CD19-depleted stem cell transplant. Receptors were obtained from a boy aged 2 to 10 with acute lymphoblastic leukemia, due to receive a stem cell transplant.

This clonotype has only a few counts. The DNA of the CDR3 is TGTGCCAGCAGCGTCCTTAGCGGGGGCAAGATCTACGAGCAGTACTTC. It encodes CASSVLSGGKIYEQYF. This chain joins TRBV9 and TRBJ2-7, with 9 bases lining up with TRBD2. V trimming: 2 bases; J trimming: 3 bases; junction bases outside the gene matches: 9. Germline CDR1 reads SGDLS; CDR2 reads YYNGEE. This CDR3 contains 16 residues.

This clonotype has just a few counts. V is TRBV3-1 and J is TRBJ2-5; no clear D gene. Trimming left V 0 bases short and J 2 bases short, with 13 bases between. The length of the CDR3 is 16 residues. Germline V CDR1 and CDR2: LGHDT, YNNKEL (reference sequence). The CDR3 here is CASSQEGSSLQETQYF. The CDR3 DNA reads TGTGCCAGCAGCCAAGAAGGTAGTAGCTTACAAGAGACCCAGTACTTC.

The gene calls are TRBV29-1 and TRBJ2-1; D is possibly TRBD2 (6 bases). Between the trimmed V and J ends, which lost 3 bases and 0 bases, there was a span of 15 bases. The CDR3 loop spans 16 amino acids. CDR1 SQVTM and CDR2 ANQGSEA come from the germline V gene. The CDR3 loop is CSVDHGASDSYNEQFF. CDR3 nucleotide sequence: TGCAGCGTTGACCACGGGGCTAGCGACTCCTACAATGAGCAGTTCTTC.

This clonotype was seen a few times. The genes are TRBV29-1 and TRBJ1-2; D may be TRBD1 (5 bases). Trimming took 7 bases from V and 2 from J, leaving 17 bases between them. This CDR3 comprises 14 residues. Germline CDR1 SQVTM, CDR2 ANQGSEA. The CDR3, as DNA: TGCAGCGCAGACTCCAGGGATTCAAACTATGGCTACACCTTC. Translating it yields CSADSRDSNYGYTF.

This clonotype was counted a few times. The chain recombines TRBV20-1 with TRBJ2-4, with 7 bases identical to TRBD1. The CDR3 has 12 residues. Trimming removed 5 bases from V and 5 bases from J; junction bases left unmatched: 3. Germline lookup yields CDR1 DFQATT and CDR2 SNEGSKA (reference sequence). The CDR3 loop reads CSAAGGENIQYF. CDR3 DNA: TGCAGTGCTGCAGGGGGAGAAAACATTCAGTACTTC.

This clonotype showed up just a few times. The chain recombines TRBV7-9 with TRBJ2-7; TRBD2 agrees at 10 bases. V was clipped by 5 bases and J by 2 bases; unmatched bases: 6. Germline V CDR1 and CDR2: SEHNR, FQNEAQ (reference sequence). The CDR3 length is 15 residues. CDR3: CASSLSSGSPYEQYF. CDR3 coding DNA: TGTGCCAGCAGCCTCTCTAGCGGGAGTCCCTACGAGCAGTACTTC. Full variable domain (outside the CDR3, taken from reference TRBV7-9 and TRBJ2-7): DTGVSQNPRHKITKRGQNVTFRCDPISEHNRLYWYRQTLGQGPEFLTYFQNEAQLEKSRLLSDRFSAERPKGSFSTLEIQRTEQGDSAMYLCASSLSSGSPYEQYFGPGTRLTVT.

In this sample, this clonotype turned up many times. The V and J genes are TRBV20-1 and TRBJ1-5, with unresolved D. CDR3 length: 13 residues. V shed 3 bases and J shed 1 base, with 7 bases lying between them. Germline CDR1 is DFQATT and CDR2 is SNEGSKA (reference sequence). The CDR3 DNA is TGCAGTGCTAGTCAACAAAGCAATCAGCCCCAGCATTTT. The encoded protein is CSASQQSNQPQHF.

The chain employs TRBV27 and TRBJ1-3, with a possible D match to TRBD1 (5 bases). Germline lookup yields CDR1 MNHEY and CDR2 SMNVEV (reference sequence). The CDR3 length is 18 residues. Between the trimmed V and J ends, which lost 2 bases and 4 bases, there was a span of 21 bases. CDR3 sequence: CASSLKSGTSMRGNTIYF. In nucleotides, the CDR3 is TGTGCCAGCAGTTTAAAGTCCGGGACCTCCATGAGGGGAAACACCATATATTTT.

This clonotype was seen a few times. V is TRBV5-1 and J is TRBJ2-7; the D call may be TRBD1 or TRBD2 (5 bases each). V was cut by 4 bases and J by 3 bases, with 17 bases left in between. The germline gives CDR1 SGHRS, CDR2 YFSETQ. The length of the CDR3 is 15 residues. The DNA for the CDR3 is TGCGCCAGCAGCCAGCTGTGGGGGAAGATCTACGAGCAGTACTTC. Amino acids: CASSQLWGKIYEQYF.

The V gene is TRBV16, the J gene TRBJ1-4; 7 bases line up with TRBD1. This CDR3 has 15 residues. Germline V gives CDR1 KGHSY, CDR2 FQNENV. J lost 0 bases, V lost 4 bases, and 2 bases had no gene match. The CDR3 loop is CASSLGTATNEKLFF. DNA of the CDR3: TGTGCCAGCAGCCTAGGGACAGCAACTAATGAAAAACTGTTTTTT.

CDR3 sequence reads: CASSLQTGQSYGYTF. CDR3 DNA sequence: TGTGCCAGCAGTTTACAGACGGGACAAAGCTATGGCTACACCTTC. This chain uses TRBV28 with TRBJ1-2, with D tentatively TRBD1 (6 bases). Germline V gene sequence: CDR1 MDHEN, CDR2 SYDVKM. V was cut by 2 bases and J by 4 bases, with 14 bases left in between. This CDR3 is built from 15 residues.

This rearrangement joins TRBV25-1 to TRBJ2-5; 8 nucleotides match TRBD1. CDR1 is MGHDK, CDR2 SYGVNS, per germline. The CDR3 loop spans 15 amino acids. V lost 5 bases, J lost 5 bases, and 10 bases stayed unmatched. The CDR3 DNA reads TGTGCCAGCAGTAAGATCACAGGGGGGCATGAGACCCAGTACTTC. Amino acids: CASSKITGGHETQYF.

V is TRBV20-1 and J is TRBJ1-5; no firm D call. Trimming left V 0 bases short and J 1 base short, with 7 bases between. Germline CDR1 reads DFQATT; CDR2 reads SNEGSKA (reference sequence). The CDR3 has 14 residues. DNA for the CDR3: TGCAGTGCTAGAGATGGAAGGAGCAATCAGCCCCAGCATTTT. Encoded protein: CSARDGRSNQPQHF.

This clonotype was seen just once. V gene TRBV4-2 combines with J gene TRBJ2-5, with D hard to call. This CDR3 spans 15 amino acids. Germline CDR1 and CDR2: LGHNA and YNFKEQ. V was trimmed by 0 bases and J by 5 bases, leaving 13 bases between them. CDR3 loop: CASSQEGQVGETQYF. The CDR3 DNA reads TGTGCCAGCAGCCAAGAAGGGCAGGTGGGGGAGACCCAGTACTTC.

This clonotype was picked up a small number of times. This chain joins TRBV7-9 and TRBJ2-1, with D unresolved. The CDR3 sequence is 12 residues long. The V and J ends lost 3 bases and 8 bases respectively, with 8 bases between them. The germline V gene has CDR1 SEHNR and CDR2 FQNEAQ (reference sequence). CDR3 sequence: CASSFERDEQFF. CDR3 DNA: TGTGCCAGCAGCTTCGAAAGGGATGAGCAGTTCTTC.

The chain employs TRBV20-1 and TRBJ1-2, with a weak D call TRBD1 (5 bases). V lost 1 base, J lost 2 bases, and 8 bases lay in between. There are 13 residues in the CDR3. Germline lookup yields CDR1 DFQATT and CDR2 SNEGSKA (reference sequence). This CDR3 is CSARVGGNYGYTF. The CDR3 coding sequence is TGCAGTGCTAGAGTTGGGGGAAACTATGGCTACACCTTC.

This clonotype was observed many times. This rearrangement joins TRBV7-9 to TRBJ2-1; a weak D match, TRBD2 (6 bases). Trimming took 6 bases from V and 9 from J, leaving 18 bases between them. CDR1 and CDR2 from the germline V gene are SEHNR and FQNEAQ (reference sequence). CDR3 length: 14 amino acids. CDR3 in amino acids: CASSFTDLATEQFF. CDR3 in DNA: TGTGCCAGCAGTTTCACCGATCTAGCGACTGAGCAGTTCTTC.

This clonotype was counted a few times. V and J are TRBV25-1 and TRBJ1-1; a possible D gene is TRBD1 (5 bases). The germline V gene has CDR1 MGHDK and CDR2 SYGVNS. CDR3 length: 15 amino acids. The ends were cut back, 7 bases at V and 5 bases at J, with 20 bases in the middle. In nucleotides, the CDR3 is TGTGCCAGCAAGGGACTAGGCGGCCCAGGGACTGAAGCTTTCTTT. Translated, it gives CASKGLGGPGTEAFF.

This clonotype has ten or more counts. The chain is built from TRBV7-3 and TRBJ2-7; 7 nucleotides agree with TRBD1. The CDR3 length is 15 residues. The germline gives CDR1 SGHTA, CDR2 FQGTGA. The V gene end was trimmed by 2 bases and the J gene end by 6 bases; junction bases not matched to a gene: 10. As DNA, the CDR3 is TGTGCCAGCAGCTTAGTCGGCACCCGACAGGGCGAGCAGTACTTC. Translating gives CASSLVGTRQGEQYF.

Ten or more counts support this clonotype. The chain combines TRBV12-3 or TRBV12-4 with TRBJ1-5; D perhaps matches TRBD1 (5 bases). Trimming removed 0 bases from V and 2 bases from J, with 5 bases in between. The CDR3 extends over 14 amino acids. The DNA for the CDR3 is TGTGCCAGCAGTTTAGCCAGGGGCAATCAGCCCCAGCATTTT. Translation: CASSLARGNQPQHF.

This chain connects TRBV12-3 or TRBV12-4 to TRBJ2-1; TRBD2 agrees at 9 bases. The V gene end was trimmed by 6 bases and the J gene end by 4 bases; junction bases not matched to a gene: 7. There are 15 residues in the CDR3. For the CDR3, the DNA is TGTGCCAGCAGGAAGCGGGAGGTGGTGTACAATGAGCAGTTCTTC. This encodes CASRKREVVYNEQFF.

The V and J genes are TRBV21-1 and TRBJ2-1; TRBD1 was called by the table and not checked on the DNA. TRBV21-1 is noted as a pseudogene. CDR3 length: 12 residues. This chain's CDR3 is CASSKNTGLGFF. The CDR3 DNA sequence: TGTGCCAGCAGCAAAAACACAGGCCTCGGGTTCTTC.

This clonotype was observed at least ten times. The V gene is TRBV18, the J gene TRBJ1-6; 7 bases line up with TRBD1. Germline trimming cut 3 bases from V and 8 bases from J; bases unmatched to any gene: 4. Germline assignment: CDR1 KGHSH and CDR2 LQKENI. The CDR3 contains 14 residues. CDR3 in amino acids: CASSPFTGDSPLHF. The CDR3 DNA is TGTGCCAGCTCACCCTTTACAGGGGATTCACCCCTCCACTTT.

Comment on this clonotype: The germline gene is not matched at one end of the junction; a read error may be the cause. DNA for the CDR3: TGTTCCAGCAGTAAGACAGGGGCCTACGAGCAGTACTTC. Translation gives CSSSKTGAYEQYF. The V call is TRBV6-1, the J call TRBJ2-7, with 8 bases that match TRBD1. CDR1 and CDR2 (germline): MNHNS, SASEGT. This CDR3 has 13 residues.

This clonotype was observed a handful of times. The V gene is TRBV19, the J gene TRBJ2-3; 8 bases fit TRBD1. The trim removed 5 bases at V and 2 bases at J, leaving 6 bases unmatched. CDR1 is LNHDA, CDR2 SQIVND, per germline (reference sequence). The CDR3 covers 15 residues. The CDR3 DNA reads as TGTGCCAGTAGTGCTGGACAGGGACACACAGATACGCAGTATTTT. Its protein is CASSAGQGHTDTQYF.

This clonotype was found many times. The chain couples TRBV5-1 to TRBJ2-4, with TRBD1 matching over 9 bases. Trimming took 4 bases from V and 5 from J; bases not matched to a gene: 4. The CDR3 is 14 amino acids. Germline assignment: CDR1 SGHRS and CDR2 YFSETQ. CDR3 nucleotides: TGCGCCAGCAGCATGACAGGGGGGGAAAACATTCAGTACTTC. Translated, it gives CASSMTGGENIQYF.

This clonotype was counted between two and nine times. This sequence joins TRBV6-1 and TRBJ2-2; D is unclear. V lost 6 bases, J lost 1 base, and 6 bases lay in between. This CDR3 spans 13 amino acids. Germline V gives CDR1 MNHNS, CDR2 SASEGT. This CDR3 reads CASREQNTGELFF. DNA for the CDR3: TGTGCCAGCAGGGAACAGAACACCGGGGAGCTGTTTTTT.

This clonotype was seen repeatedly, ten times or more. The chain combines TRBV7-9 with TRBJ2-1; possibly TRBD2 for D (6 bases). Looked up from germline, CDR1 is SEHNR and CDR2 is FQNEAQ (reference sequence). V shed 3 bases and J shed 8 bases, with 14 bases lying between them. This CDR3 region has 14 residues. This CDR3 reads CASSLAGWNDEQFF. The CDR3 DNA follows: TGTGCCAGCAGCTTGGCGGGATGGAATGATGAGCAGTTCTTC.

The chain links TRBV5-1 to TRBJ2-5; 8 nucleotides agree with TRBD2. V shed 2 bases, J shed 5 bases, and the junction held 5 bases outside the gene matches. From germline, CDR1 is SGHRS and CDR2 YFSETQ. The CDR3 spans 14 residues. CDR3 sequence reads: CASSFSGGGETQYF. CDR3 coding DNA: TGCGCCAGCAGCTTCTCGGGAGGGGGGGAGACCCAGTACTTC. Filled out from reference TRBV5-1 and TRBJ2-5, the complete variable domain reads KAGVTQTPRYLIKTRGQQVTLSCSPISGHRSVSWYQQTPGQGLQFLFEYFSETQRNKGNFPGRFSGRQFSNSRSEMNVSTLELGDSALYLCASSFSGGGETQYFGPGTRLLVL.